Following are 30 T cell receptor beta chains from one sample sequenced in a study of control samples from healthy donors and cancer patients. The repertoire was sequenced with immunoSEQ multiplex PCR; TCRdb's copy has only in-frame clones and lacks some. The sample lists approximately 160,000 clones, roughly 94% occurring once. The material sequenced was blood. These TCRs come from a woman aged 18-29 years in good health.

The chain joins TRBV9 to TRBJ2-3; perhaps TRBD1 as D (8 bases). Trimming removed 3 bases at V and 0 bases at J, with 14 bases between. Germline-derived CDR1 and CDR2 are SGDLS and YYNGEE. The CDR3 is 16 amino acids. CDR3 in amino acids: CASSATGGESTDTQYF. The CDR3 DNA is TGTGCCAGCAGCGCCACAGGGGGGGAGAGCACAGATACGCAGTATTTT.

This sequence joins TRBV5-4 and TRBJ1-6; D possibly corresponds to TRBD1 (6 bases). CDR3 size: 14 residues. Germline CDR1 is SGHNT and CDR2 is YYREEE (reference sequence). Trimming took 4 bases from V and 10 from J, leaving 15 bases between them. This chain's CDR3 is CASSLGQQGSPLHF. CDR3 coding DNA: TGTGCCAGCAGCCTCGGACAGCAAGGCTCACCCCTCCACTTT.

Written as DNA, the CDR3 is TGTGCTAACTCCCCGTCTGGAAACACCATATATTTT. It yields the protein CANSPSGNTIYF. V gene TRBV10-3 combines with J gene TRBJ1-3; no clear D gene. The CDR3 covers 12 residues. The germline CDR1 and CDR2 sequences are ENHRY and SYGVKD.

This chain uses TRBV24-1 with TRBJ1-2; unclear D gene. CDR3 length: 12 amino acids. The V end lost 9 bases, the J end lost 4 bases, and 11 bases lay between the germline ends. Germline values: CDR1 KGHDR, CDR2 SFDVKD. The CDR3 protein is CATERVGYGYTF. DNA for the CDR3: TGTGCCACCGAACGGGTTGGCTATGGCTACACCTTC.

This clone was found once. V and J are TRBV24-1 and TRBJ1-2, with TRBD1 identical over 9 bases. This CDR3 contains 16 residues. V trimming: 4 bases; J trimming: 6 bases; junction bases outside the gene matches: 11. Germline CDR1 and CDR2: KGHDR and SFDVKD. DNA for the CDR3: TGTGCCACCAGTGACCCCACTACCGGGACAGGGAATGGCTACACCTTC. Residues: CATSDPTTGTGNGYTF.

The J gene is TRBJ2-3, the V gene TRBV12-3 or TRBV12-4, with D possibly matching TRBD2 (6 bases). V lost 3 bases and J lost 5, with 9 bases in between. The CDR3 sequence is 13 residues long. CDR3 DNA sequence: TGTGCCAGCAGTTTTTCCGGGGGAGATACGCAGTATTTT. Protein product: CASSFSGGDTQYF.

Here the CDR3 reads CSVFLAGVTYEQYF. The CDR3 coding sequence is TGCAGCGTTTTCCTAGCGGGAGTTACTTACGAGCAGTACTTC. This chain connects TRBV29-1 to TRBJ2-7, with 10 bases that match TRBD2. J lost 4 bases, V lost 5 bases, and 8 bases had no gene match. This CDR3 comprises 14 residues. The germline V gene encodes CDR1 SQVTM and CDR2 ANQGSEA.

Concerning this clone itself: Other nucleotide sequences in the sample specify the same CDR3. The V and J genes are TRBV18 and TRBJ1-1; the D is unclear. Looked up from germline, CDR1 is KGHSH and CDR2 is LQKENI. The CDR3 runs 13 residues. Trimming removed 2 bases at V and 1 base at J, with 5 bases between. As DNA, the CDR3 is TGTGCCAGCTCACCAAAAGGGAACACTGAAGCTTTCTTT. It codes for CASSPKGNTEAFF. Full variable domain (missing parts from reference TRBV18 and TRBJ1-1): NAGVMQNPRHLVRRRGQEARLRCSPMKGHSHVYWYRQLPEEGLKFMVYLQKENIIDESGMPKERFSAEFPKEGPSILRIQQVVRGDSAAYFCASSPKGNTEAFFGQGTRLTVV.

Comments on this clone: Different DNA sequences within this sample yield the same CDR3. The chain combines TRBV18 with TRBJ2-6; D gene uncertain. V gave up 0 bases and J gave up 4 bases, with 4 bases separating them. In germline, CDR1 is KGHSH, CDR2 LQKENI. The CDR3 is made up of 14 amino acids. CDR3 in DNA: TGTGCCAGCTCACCACCGTCGGGGGCCAACGTCCTGACTTTC. Its protein product is CASSPPSGANVLTF.

This clone was seen only once. The chain combines TRBV7-2 with TRBJ2-7, with D perhaps TRBD1 or TRBD2 (6 bases each). The length of the CDR3 is 13 residues. Between the trimmed V and J ends, which lost 6 bases and 5 bases, there was a span of 14 bases. CDR1 and CDR2 from the germline V gene are SGHTA and FQGNSA. The CDR3 sequence: CASREQGGDEQYF. CDR3 nucleotide sequence: TGTGCCAGCAGGGAACAGGGCGGGGACGAGCAGTACTTC.

The genes are TRBV15 and TRBJ1-2; 7 positions agree with TRBD1. The CDR3 consists of 16 residues. The germline V gene encodes CDR1 LNHNV and CDR2 YYDKDF (reference sequence). Losses at the gene ends were 0 bases for V and 4 bases for J; bases not matched to a gene: 8. The CDR3 spells CATSRDITGEAYGYTF. Here the CDR3 DNA reads TGTGCCACCAGCAGAGACATCACAGGGGAAGCCTATGGCTACACCTTC.

The chain is built from TRBV6-1 and TRBJ2-6; the match to TRBD1 covers 12 bases. Germline V gene lookup returns CDR1 MNHNS and CDR2 SASEGT. This CDR3 contains 23 residues. V trimming: 2 bases; J trimming: 0 bases; junction bases outside the gene matches: 17. CDR3 nucleotide sequence: TGTGCCAGCAGTGAATTAGGGGGGACAGGGGGCAGGTCCCCCCGCTCTGGGGCCAACGTCCTGACTTTC. It codes for CASSELGGTGGRSPRSGANVLTF.

The chain recombines TRBV4-2 with TRBJ1-4; D remains ambiguous. Trimming left V 6 bases short and J 10 bases short, with 27 bases between. Germline CDR1 LGHNA, CDR2 YNFKEQ. There are 17 residues in the CDR3. CDR3 residues: CASRSGTGDSGGGKLFF. CDR3 nucleotides: TGTGCCAGCAGAAGTGGTACCGGGGATTCCGGAGGAGGAAAACTGTTTTTT.

This chain joins TRBV10-3 and TRBJ1-1; D is undetermined. V was trimmed by 9 bases and J by 0 bases, leaving 8 bases between them. This CDR3 is 12 amino acids long. The germline V gene encodes CDR1 ENHRY and CDR2 SYGVKD. In nucleotides, the CDR3 is TGTGCCATTTCCGATCTGAACACTGAAGCTTTCTTT. Translation gives CAISDLNTEAFF.

This clone was counted a few times. The V call is TRBV2, the J call TRBJ2-1, with TRBD2 matching 10 bases. J lost 4 bases, V lost 6 bases, and 6 bases had no gene match. The CDR3 consists of 15 residues. Germline V CDR1 and CDR2: SNHLY, FYNNEI. DNA for the CDR3: TGTGCCAGCAGAGGTACTAGCGGGGAATACAATGAGCAGTTCTTC. Its protein is CASRGTSGEYNEQFF.

The V and J genes are TRBV11-3 and TRBJ2-2; possibly TRBD1 for D (6 bases). Looked up from germline, CDR1 is SGHNT and CDR2 is YENEEA. V was pared by 5 bases and J by 3 bases, with 13 bases between. The CDR3 covers 15 residues. This chain's CDR3 is CASSLADSYTGELFF. CDR3 DNA: TGTGCCAGCAGCCTCGCGGACAGCTACACCGGGGAGCTGTTTTTT.

The V call is TRBV5-1, the J call TRBJ1-2; 7 nucleotides match TRBD1. V dropped 4 bases and J dropped 3; count of bases not matched to a gene: 6. The germline V gene encodes CDR1 SGHRS and CDR2 YFSETQ. CDR3 length: 14 residues. The CDR3 loop is CASSLTGSDYGYTF. The CDR3 DNA is TGCGCCAGCAGCCTGACAGGGTCGGACTATGGCTACACCTTC.

The chain is built from TRBV9 and TRBJ1-1, with TRBD1 as a possible D gene (5 bases). CDR1 is SGDLS and CDR2 is YYNGEE in the germline V gene. The V gene lost 0 bases and the J gene lost 4 bases, with 10 bases spanning the gap. The CDR3 runs 14 residues. For the CDR3, the DNA is TGTGCCAGCAGCGTAGGAGGGGCGACCACTGAAGCTTTCTTT. The encoded protein is CASSVGGATTEAFF.

The chain is built from TRBV11-3 and TRBJ1-1, with 8 bases aligning to TRBD1. V dropped 4 bases and J dropped 0; count of bases not matched to a gene: 10. This CDR3 has 17 residues. Germline values: CDR1 SGHNT, CDR2 YENEEA. CDR3 residues: CASSSDQTGVVNTEAFF. In DNA form, the CDR3 reads TGTGCCAGCAGCTCAGATCAGACAGGGGTGGTGAACACTGAAGCTTTCTTT.

This clone has a single count. This sequence joins TRBV12-3 or TRBV12-4 and TRBJ1-2, with 7 positions matching TRBD1. With V trimmed by 10 bases and J by 3 bases, 8 bases remained unmatched. This CDR3 contains 13 residues. CDR3 in DNA: TGTGCCACCGCCAGGGACAGCTACTATGGCTACACCTTC. Amino acids: CATARDSYYGYTF.

The genes are TRBV7-2 and TRBJ2-7, with D tentatively TRBD1 (6 bases). The germline CDR1 and CDR2 sequences are SGHTA and FQGNSA. The CDR3 is 14 amino acids. Trimming left V 4 bases short and J 2 bases short, with 12 bases between. DNA for the CDR3: TGTGCCAGCAGCTCCCGTGGGGGCCCCTACGAGCAGTACTTC. Amino acid sequence: CASSSRGGPYEQYF. Supplemented by reference TRBV7-2 and TRBJ2-7, the full variable domain reads GAGVSQSPSNKVTEKGKDVELRCDPISGHTALYWYRQSLGQGLEFLIYFQGNSAPDKSGLPSDRFSAERTGGSVSTLTIQRTQQEDSAVYLCASSSRGGPYEQYFGPGTRLTVT.

Only one count was recorded for this clone. The V call is TRBV2, the J call TRBJ1-4; 7 nucleotides align to TRBD1. Germline CDR1 reads SNHLY; CDR2 reads FYNNEI. V lost 0 bases and J lost 5; bases outside the gene matches: 3. The CDR3 consists of 15 residues. The CDR3 region is CASSEAGTENEKLFF. For the CDR3, the DNA is TGTGCCAGCAGTGAAGCCGGGACAGAAAATGAAAAACTGTTTTTT. The full variable domain, completed using reference TRBV2 and TRBJ1-4, is EPEVTQTPSHQVTQMGQEVILRCVPISNHLYFYWYRQILGQKVEFLVSFYNNEISEKSEIFDDQFSVERPDGSNFTLKIRSTKLEDSAMYFCASSEAGTENEKLFFGSGTQLSVL.

The gene calls are TRBV6-2 or TRBV6-3 and TRBJ2-7; 9 bases fit TRBD2. The trim removed 2 bases at V and 2 bases at J, leaving 10 bases unmatched. The CDR3 is 17 amino acids. Germline V gene data show CDR1 as MNHEY and CDR2 as SVGEGT. CDR3 nucleotides: TGTGCCAGCAGTTACAGGAGGCTAGCGGGGACTACCTACGAGCAGTACTTC. Translation gives CASSYRRLAGTTYEQYF.

The V and J genes are TRBV6-5 and TRBJ1-3; 7 nucleotides line up with TRBD1. The CDR3 is made up of 14 amino acids. The J segment lost 5 bases and the V segment lost 5 bases, leaving 6 bases of the junction unmatched. The V gene's germline CDR1 is MNHEY and CDR2 SVGAGI. The CDR3 nucleotides are TGTGCCAGCAGTCCGACAGGGTCGAGAAACACCATATATTTT. Protein product: CASSPTGSRNTIYF.

This sequence joins TRBV18 and TRBJ1-5; no definite D call. V dropped 1 base and J dropped 6 bases, with 10 bases sitting between them. Germline CDR1 KGHSH, CDR2 LQKENI. This CDR3 is built from 14 residues. The CDR3 region is CASSPLGEGQPQHF. The CDR3 coding sequence is TGTGCCAGCTCACCACTAGGTGAGGGTCAGCCCCAGCATTTT.

The J gene is TRBJ2-2, the V gene TRBV15; D remains unclear. The germline V gene has CDR1 LNHNV and CDR2 YYDKDF (reference sequence). V was cut by 6 bases and J by 0 bases, with 11 bases left in between. The CDR3 runs 15 residues. The CDR3 region is CATSAGRPNTGELFF. The CDR3 DNA follows: TGTGCCACCAGTGCCGGTCGGCCGAACACCGGGGAGCTGTTTTTT.

This sequence joins TRBV3-1 (or the pseudogene TRBV3-2) and TRBJ2-5, with D perhaps TRBD2 (5 bases). Germline V CDR1 and CDR2: LGHDT, YNNKEL (reference sequence). The CDR3 is made up of 15 amino acids. The V and J ends lost 3 bases and 0 bases respectively, with 11 bases between them. The CDR3 bases are TGTGCCAGCAGCCACAGACTACGGTACCAAGAGACCCAGTACTTC. Its translation: CASSHRLRYQETQYF.

The rearrangement uses TRBV3-1 (or the pseudogene TRBV3-2) and TRBJ2-7; weak D call: TRBD2 (6 bases). Germline loops: CDR1 LGHDT, CDR2 YNNKEL (reference sequence). CDR3 length: 14 amino acids. Trimming pared 1 base from V and 3 bases from J, leaving 10 bases between. CDR3 sequence reads: CASSQGWGVYEQYF. The DNA for the CDR3 is TGTGCCAGCAGCCAAGGTTGGGGGGTCTACGAGCAGTACTTC.

The chain employs TRBV18 and TRBJ1-4; no firm D call. The germline CDR1 and CDR2 sequences are KGHSH and LQKENI. The CDR3 sequence is 13 residues long. Trimming removed 3 bases from V and 4 bases from J, with 6 bases in between. CDR3 nucleotides: TGTGCCAGCTCACCGGACGGTAATGAAAAACTGTTTTTT. Amino acid sequence: CASSPDGNEKLFF.

The chain recombines TRBV7-9 with TRBJ1-1; D is ambiguous. V was pared by 8 bases and J by 1 base, with 17 bases between. In germline, CDR1 is SEHNR, CDR2 FQNEAQ (reference sequence). The CDR3 runs to 15 residues. CDR3 bases: TGTGCCAGCGGGTTATTACGGTTACGGAACACTGAAGCTTTCTTT. This encodes CASGLLRLRNTEAFF.